The T cell receptor beta chain described here comes from a study of Ad26.COV2.S vaccination and SARS-CoV-2 variants. This table comes from immunoSEQ multiplex PCR, and its TCRdb copy is limited to in-frame clones, with some not included. This table has over 450,000 clones, 80% to 90% appearing once. V lost 3 bases to trimming and J lost 2 bases, with 14 bases between them. Germline lookup yields CDR1 SGHTA and CDR2 FQGNSA. The CDR3 runs to 17 residues. Noted treatment: 19 received Ad26.COV2.S at low or high dose, single or two shots; 5 received placebo; per-sample allocation not given. Day 63 after the first injection of vaccine or placebo was the sampling time.

This clonotype originated in a person aged 18 to 65 who received the Ad26.COV2.S COVID-19 vaccine or a placebo. The chain combines TRBV7-2 with TRBJ2-6; D uncertain. The starting material was peripheral blood, obtained in a trial of Ad26.COV2.S vaccine versus placebo. DNA of the CDR3: TGTGCCAGCAGCTTGTGGGCAAACAATGCTGGGGCCAACGTCCTGACTTTC. It encodes CASSLWANNAGANVLTF.